The table lists the clone carrying this T cell receptor (beta chain) with many counts. Its antigen is currently unknown. Authors' data handling: Construction of a distant-metastasis classifier for papillary thyroid cancer relied on CDR3 differences across clinicopathological groups. TCRdb re-analyzed the PCR reads using MiXCR. The V and J calls come from TCRdb's annotation, not from the publication. Of fewer than 40,000 clones listed, 15% to 20% are singletons. V dropped 2 bases and J dropped 1 base, with 6 bases sitting between them. Germline CDR1 reads SEHNR; CDR2 reads FQNEAQ (reference sequence). This CDR3 comprises 13 residues. The source of the sample is a study of metastatic and nonmetastatic thyroid tumors. The wider study: Repertoire comparisons spanned blood and tumor or nodule tissue from malignant and benign thyroid patients.

Study observations and caveats: It was reported that TCR beta diversity was significantly higher in malignant thyroid tumors than benign nodules, in blood and tumor.

Until they underwent thyroid surgery, no patient had received any treatment. The sequenced material came from tumor tissue. This TCR was sampled from a female donor with papillary thyroid cancer or a benign thyroid nodule (not recorded which). Some clones in this sample may be carry-over from other donors' samples. The J gene is TRBJ2-7, the V gene TRBV7-9, with D uncertain. CDR3 bases: TGTGCCAGCAGCTTAATCCATTCCTACGAGCAGTACTTC. This sequence encodes CASSLIHSYEQYF. The variable domain in full, with the rest retrieved from reference TRBV7-9 and TRBJ2-7, is DTGVSQNPRHKITKRGQNVTFRCDPISEHNRLYWYRQTLGQGPEFLTYFQNEAQLEKSRLLSDRFSAERPKGSFSTLEIQRTEQGDSAMYLCASSLIHSYEQYFGPGTRLTVT.